This entry features one T cell receptor beta chain sequence. Its antigen is unknown. The CDR3 is 15 residues long. V was trimmed by 1 base and J by 0 bases, leaving 7 bases between them. Germline loops: CDR1 MNHNY, CDR2 SVGAGI (reference sequence). The data derive from a study of T cell repertoires in cytomegalovirus infection. The wider study: A matching HLA type, together with CMV infection, was signaled by public TCR beta signatures. Regarding the study as a whole: HLA-C-restricted CMV clonotypes gave the most frequent clonotype in two of eight donors.

TCRdb reprocessed the reads with MiXCR, giving one entry per CDR3 protein. The sample includes some 680,000 distinct CDR3 sequences, roughly 36% of them seen just once. The sample taken for sequencing was PBMCs. V gene TRBV6-6 combines with J gene TRBJ1-5; D gene ambiguous. The sequence derives from a human donor in good health (CMV status not recorded). Some clones in this sample may be carry-over from other donors' samples. The CDR3 loop is CASSYLGASNQPQHF. The CDR3 DNA sequence: TGTGCCAGCAGTTACTTGGGAGCTAGCAATCAGCCCCAGCATTTT.